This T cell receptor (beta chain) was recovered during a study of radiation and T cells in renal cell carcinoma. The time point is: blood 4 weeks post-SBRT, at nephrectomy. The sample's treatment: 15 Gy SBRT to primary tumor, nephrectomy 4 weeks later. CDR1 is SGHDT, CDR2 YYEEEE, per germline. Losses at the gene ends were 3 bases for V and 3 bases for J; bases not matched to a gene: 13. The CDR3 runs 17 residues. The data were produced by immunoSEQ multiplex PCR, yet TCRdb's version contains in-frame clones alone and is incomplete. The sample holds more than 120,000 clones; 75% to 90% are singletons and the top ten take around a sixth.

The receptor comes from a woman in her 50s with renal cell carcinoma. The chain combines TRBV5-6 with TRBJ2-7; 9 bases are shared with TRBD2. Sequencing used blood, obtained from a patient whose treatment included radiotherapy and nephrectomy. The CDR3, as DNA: TGTGCCAGCAGCTCTGTGGCGACTAGCGGATATATCTACGAGCAGTACTTC. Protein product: CASSSVATSGYIYEQYF.